This TCR beta chain was obtained from a study of shared clonotypes between healthy human individuals. The wider study: Researchers assigned three CD4 naive, three CD4 memory, two CD8 naive and one CD8 memory plate to each donor.

Sequencing used immunoSEQ multiplex PCR; TCRdb keeps in-frame clones, though not all of them. This sample yields about 1 million clones, of which about three quarters are seen a single time; roughly 1.4% belongs to the top ten. This clone occurred once. The CDR3 extends over 15 amino acids. The V and J ends lost 4 bases and 7 bases, in that order; junction bases with no gene match: 7. The germline gives CDR1 KGHSH, CDR2 LQKENI. The CD4+ fraction was divided into a CD45RA+ naive subset and a CD45RA-negative memory subset. The specimen sequenced was memory CD4+ T cells sorted from blood. The subset: CD45RA-negative fraction. The chain is built from TRBV18 and TRBJ1-6, with TRBD1 matching over 7 bases. This clonotype was sampled from a man between 18 and 29 years old in good health. CDR3 sequence reads: CASSLDAGGNSPLHF. CDR3 DNA: TGTGCCAGCTCACTCGACGCAGGGGGAAATTCACCCCTCCACTTT.